The sequence of this TCR beta chain was determined in a study of blood T cell repertoires in COVID-19. Overall study context: T cells, B-cell-depleted T cells, or PBMCs provided the cDNA or gDNA that served as material.

This CDR3 spans 17 amino acids. Germline loops: CDR1 LGHNA, CDR2 YNFKEQ. The trim removed 0 bases at V and 6 bases at J, leaving 7 bases unmatched. Clones were sequenced by immunoSEQ multiplex PCR, and TCRdb holds only the in-frame ones, with some missing. Of about 160,000 clones in the sample, about 81% were seen once. Sequencing was done on a sample of peripheral blood. The chain couples TRBV4-2 to TRBJ2-1, with TRBD1 matching 11 bases. The origin of this receptor is a man aged 55 to 70 with active or convalescent COVID-19. The CDR3 DNA follows: TGTGCCAGCAGCCAAGACTGGACCGGGACAGGGGGCAATGAGCAGTTCTTC. Translating gives CASSQDWTGTGGNEQFF.